This T cell receptor (beta chain) stems from a study of shared clonotypes between healthy human individuals (dated by TCRdb to between 2020 and 2021). Looking at the study overall: Three men and two women, aged 18 to 49 years, made up the cohort. For each donor, CD4 naive and CD4 memory were each given three plates, CD8 naive was given two plates, and CD8 memory was given one plate. Blood TCR repertoires of a handful of healthy adults were deeply sequenced to estimate repertoire size and the extent of clonotype sharing between individuals. Libraries were prepared and TCR repertoires were sequenced by different laboratories using diverse techniques, in order to increase sequencing depth and limit assay-specific biases. Each donor's leukapheresis produced roughly between about 0.9 and 9.5 billion PBMCs. Overall results and qualifications from the work: Larger estimated clonotype richness was generally found for naive subsets than for memory subsets. Across a few donors, 5% to 6% of naive CD4, around 3.3% of naive CD8, about 2.3% of memory CD4, and under 0.45% of memory CD8 clonotypes were shared. Rarefaction of sorted-subset datasets indicated incomplete sequencing despite the large sequencing depth. Compared with non-shared clonotypes, the clonotypes found in all four sorted-subset donors had higher generation probabilities. The genetic and exposure-history diversity represented was limited by the small number of donors. Based on pairwise subsampling, the degree of clonotype sharing among donors was expected to be affected by sequencing depth. Only blood was sampled, and tissue TCR repertoires likely differ from those in blood.

V loses 6 bases, J loses 6 bases, and the germline ends lie 17 bases apart. There are 14 amino acids in the CDR3, from cysteine to phenylalanine inclusive. Only the CDR3 portion is preserved as DNA: 42 bases, with reading frame beginning at the first base. Sequences SQVTM (CDR1) and ANQGSEA (CDR2) are obtained from the germline V gene. TCR CDR3 regions were amplified from genomic DNA by multiplex PCR using the deep immunoSEQ assay. Extracted genomic DNA from each cell subset was distributed evenly across all wells of several immunoSEQ 96-well plates, and each plate was treated as a replicate. Each replicate PCR for sorted subsets received approximately 220 ng genomic DNA, equal to about 30,000 T cell genomes. The purified libraries were quantified using a Qubit 3.0 fluorometer, sized with a Bioanalyzer 2100, and then quantified again using the KAPA Library Quantification kit. Every immunoSEQ 96-well plate was sequenced on a separate single-read 150-cycle Illumina NextSeq 550 flow cell. On the study's bioinformatics: Because only junctional sequences without quality scores were contained in the immunoSEQ output, filtering matching that applied to full-length reads could not be performed. To assign V/J genes and CDR3, sequences were annotated using PyIR, a Python wrapper for IgBLAST v1.9, with IMGT germline references. Any read was removed if the V/J assignment was weak (E-value above 1e-6), the CDR3 was missing, or the read contained stop codons, out-of-frame junctions, or ambiguous translated residues. V3J clonotypes were defined as sequences sharing the same inferred V gene, J gene, and CDR3 amino acid sequence. The percentage overlap between two repertoires was calculated by dividing the number of shared unique clonotypes by the size of the smaller repertoire. Richness of each repertoire was evaluated using RTK rarefaction, the Chao1 estimator, and Recon v2.1 estimates of unobserved clonotypes. OLGA was used to compute generation probabilities for all TCRbeta clonotypes that the gDNA method yielded from a handful of donors. TCRdb mirrors the immuneACCESS table, restricted to in-frame sequences. Some clones are absent from its copies; in checked studies, under half trace to an unresolved V gene, and the reason for the others is unknown. That table is the source of V, J and clone size, and D and trimming were worked out from the DNA. This sample is represented by around 1.1 million clones; approximately 77% of them were singletons. Jointly, the top ten make up roughly 0.83% of the sample.

This clone has just a few counts. Its antigen is not yet known. Per-base qualities were not stored, and no clone one base away is much larger. Healthy HIV-negative adults with no recently reported acute infections or vaccinations were included as donors. All donors were Caucasian adults living in Nashville, Tennessee, USA. CD4+ T cells were enriched through magnetic negative selection, after which naive cells were positively selected on CD45RA and the remaining negative fraction served as the memory subset. Blood was collected by leukapheresis, and PBMCs were isolated by Ficoll-Histopaque density gradient centrifugation and then cryopreserved in liquid nitrogen vapor phase. Purity and quantity of every magnetically sorted T cell population were checked by analytical flow cytometry. Genomic DNA was isolated from every sorted fraction and measured by UV absorbance on a Nanodrop 2000c.

The rearranged segments are TRBV29-1 and TRBJ2-2; the D gene is possibly TRBD1 or TRBD2, each agreeing over 6 bases. Source material: memory CD4+ T cells from PBMCs. Sample cell subset or site, as interpreted from the label and publication: CD45RA-negative fraction. The receptor was derived from a man in his late teens or twenties in good health. Some clones in this sample may be carry-over from other donors' samples. CDR3 protein: CSVRSGAVAGELFF. The sequenced DNA is TGCAGCGTACGTTCGGGGGCGGTCGCCGGGGAGCTGTTTTTT.